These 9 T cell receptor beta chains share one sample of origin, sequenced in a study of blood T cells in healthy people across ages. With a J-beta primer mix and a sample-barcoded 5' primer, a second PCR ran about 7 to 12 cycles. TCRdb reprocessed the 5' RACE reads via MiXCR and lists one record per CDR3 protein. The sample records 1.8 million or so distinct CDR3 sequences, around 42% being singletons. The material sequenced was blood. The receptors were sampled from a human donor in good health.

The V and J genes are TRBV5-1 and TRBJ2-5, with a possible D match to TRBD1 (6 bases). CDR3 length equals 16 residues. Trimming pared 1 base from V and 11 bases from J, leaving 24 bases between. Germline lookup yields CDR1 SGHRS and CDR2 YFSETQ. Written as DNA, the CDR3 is TGCGCCAGCAGCTTGACCGCCGGGACAACCTCGGGTGAGCAGTACTTC. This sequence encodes CASSLTAGTTSGEQYF.

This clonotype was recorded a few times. The CDR3 DNA reads TGTGCCATCAGTGAGGTGCAACATGAGCATGGCTACACCTTC. The encoded protein is CAISEVQHEHGYTF. The chain employs TRBV10-3 and TRBJ1-2; no clear D gene. The CDR3 runs 14 residues. Deletions cut 2 bases from V and 6 bases from J, with 13 bases between. Per the germline V gene, CDR1 is ENHRY and CDR2 is SYGVKD.

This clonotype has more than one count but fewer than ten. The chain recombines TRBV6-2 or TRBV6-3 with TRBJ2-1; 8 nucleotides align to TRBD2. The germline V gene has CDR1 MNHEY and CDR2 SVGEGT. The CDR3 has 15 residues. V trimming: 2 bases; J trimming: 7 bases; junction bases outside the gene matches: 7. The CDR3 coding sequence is TGTGCCAGCAGTTACGAAGCGGGGGCAGGGAATGAGCAGTTCTTC. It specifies CASSYEAGAGNEQFF.

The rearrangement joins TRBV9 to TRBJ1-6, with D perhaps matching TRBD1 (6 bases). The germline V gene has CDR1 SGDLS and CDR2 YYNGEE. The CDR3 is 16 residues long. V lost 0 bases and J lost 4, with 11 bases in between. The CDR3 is CASSVGGQSYNSPLHF. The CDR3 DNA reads TGTGCCAGCAGCGTAGGAGGACAGAGTTATAATTCACCCCTCCACTTT.

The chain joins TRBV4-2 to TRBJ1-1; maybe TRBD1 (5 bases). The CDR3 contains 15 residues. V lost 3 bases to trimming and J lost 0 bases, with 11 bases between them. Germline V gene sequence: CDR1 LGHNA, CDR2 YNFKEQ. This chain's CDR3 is CASSHTGTVNTEAFF. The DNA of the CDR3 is TGTGCCAGCAGCCACACCGGGACGGTGAACACTGAAGCTTTCTTT.

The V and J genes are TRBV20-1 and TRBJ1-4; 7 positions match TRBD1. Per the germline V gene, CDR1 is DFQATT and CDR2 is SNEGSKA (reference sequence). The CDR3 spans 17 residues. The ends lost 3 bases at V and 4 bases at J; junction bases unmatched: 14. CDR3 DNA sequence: TGCAGTGCTAGTAAAAAATACGGACAGGACCTTAATGAAAAACTGTTTTTT. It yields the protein CSASKKYGQDLNEKLFF.

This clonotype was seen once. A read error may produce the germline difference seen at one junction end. CDR3 coding DNA: TGTGCCCGCAGGGATACTACAAGCACAGATACGCAGTATTTT. Its translation is CARRDTTSTDTQYF. The genes are TRBV11-2 and TRBJ2-3; tentative D call: TRBD1 (5 bases). CDR3 length: 14 residues. CDR1 SGHAT and CDR2 FQNNGV come from the germline V gene. The complete variable domain, with remaining parts taken from reference TRBV11-2 and TRBJ2-3, reads EAGVAQSPRYKIIEKRQSVAFWCNPISGHATLYWYQQILGQGPKLLIQFQNNGVVDDSQLPKDRFSAERLKGVDSTLKIQPAKLEDSAVYLCARRDTTSTDTQYFGPGTRLTVL.

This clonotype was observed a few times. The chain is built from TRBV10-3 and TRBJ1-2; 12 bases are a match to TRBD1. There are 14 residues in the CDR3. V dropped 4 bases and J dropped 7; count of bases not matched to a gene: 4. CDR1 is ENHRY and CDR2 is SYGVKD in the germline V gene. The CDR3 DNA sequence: TGTGCCATCAGTGGCGGGGGACAGGGGGCTGGCTACACCTTC. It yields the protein CAISGGGQGAGYTF.

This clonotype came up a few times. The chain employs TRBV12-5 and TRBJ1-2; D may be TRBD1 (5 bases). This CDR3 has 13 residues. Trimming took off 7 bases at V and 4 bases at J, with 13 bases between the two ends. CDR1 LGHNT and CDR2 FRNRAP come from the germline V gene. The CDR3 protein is CASALTVSYGYTF. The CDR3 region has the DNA TGTGCTAGTGCCTTGACAGTTAGCTATGGCTACACCTTC.